The entry below describes one TCR beta chain. This sample stems from a study of blood T cells in healthy people across ages. The germline V gene has CDR1 LGHNA and CDR2 YNFKEQ. This CDR3 comprises 19 residues. After removal of 1 base from V and 14 bases from J, the junction contained 26 bases not matched to a gene. Ranging in age from about 6 to 100, the donors were healthy Caucasian individuals from Russia. Drawn from each donor were 8.5 to 10 milliliters of peripheral blood. Sample-barcoded 5' priming and a J-beta primer mix drove a second PCR of about 6 to 12 cycles. Each of the cDNA molecules was tagged by a template-switch adaptor with 12 random nucleotides. A single record per CDR3 protein comes from TCRdb applying MiXCR to the 5' RACE reads. The data show around 750,000 distinct CDR3 sequences, with less than 70% seen just once and under 50% held by the top ten.

This sequence joins TRBV4-2 and TRBJ2-3, with 8 bases identical to TRBD2. The origin of this receptor is an older man in good health. The source material was blood. For the CDR3, the DNA is TGTGCCAGCAGCCAAGCCCCTCTTGGGCGCGGGAGGAACGACAGAGACGCGTATTTT. Translated: CASSQAPLGRGRNDRDAYF.